This T cell receptor beta chain stems from a study of low-dose radiotherapy and immunotherapy resistance in tumors. The wider study: Both drugs were delivered intravenously to patients (nivolumab 240 mg every two weeks and ipilimumab 1 mg/kg every six weeks).

The ends lost 8 bases at V and 1 base at J; junction bases unmatched: 5. Germline-derived CDR1 and CDR2 are MDHEN and SYDVKM. The CDR3 runs 14 residues. Primers used for first-strand cDNA, a TRAV- and TRBV-specific set, covered both alpha and beta chains. TCR amplification used 15 to 20 PCR cycles, a constant-region primer and a V-primer adapter. TCRdb re-called the reads with MiXCR, one entry per CDR3 protein. The data contain more than 9,500 distinct CDR3 sequences, about 41% of them singletons. The therapy administered to donors comprised nivolumab, ipilimumab, aspirin, low-dose cyclophosphamide and low-dose radiotherapy. Qualifying patients carried advanced solid tumors devoid of tumor-infiltrating lymphocytes.

This chain joins TRBV28 and TRBJ2-1; the match to TRBD2 covers 7 bases. The receptor comes from a human donor with advanced metastatic prostate, ovarian, gallbladder or colorectal cancer (not recorded which). This table probably holds off-target reads from a library built for another chain. As DNA, the CDR3 is TGTGCCAGCCGTGTGGGGGGGTCCTACAATGAGCAGTTCTTC. It translates to CASRVGGSYNEQFF.